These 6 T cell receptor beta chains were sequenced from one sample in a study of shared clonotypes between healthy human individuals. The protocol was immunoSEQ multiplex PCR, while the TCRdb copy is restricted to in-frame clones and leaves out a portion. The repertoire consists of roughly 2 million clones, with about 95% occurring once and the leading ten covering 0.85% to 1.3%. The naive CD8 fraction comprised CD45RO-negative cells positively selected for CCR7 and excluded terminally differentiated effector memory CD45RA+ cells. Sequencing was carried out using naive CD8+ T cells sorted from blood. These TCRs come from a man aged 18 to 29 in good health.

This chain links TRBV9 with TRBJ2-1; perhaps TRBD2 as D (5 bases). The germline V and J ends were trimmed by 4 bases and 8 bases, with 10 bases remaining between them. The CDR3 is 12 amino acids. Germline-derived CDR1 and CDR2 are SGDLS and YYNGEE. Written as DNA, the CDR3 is TGTGCCAGCAGCCGAGGGCCAGATGAGCAGTTCTTC. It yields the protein CASSRGPDEQFF.

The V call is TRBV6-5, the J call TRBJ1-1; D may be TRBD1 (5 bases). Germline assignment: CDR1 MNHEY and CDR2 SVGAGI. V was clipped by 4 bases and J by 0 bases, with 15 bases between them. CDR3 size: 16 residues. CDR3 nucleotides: TGTGCCAGCAGTTCAGTCAGGGACCCTATGAACACTGAAGCTTTCTTT. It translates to CASSSVRDPMNTEAFF.

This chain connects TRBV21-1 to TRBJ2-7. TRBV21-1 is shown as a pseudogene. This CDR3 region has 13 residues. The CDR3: CASSSRHSYEQYF. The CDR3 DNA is TGTGCCAGCAGTAGCCGACATTCCTACGAGCAGTACTTC.

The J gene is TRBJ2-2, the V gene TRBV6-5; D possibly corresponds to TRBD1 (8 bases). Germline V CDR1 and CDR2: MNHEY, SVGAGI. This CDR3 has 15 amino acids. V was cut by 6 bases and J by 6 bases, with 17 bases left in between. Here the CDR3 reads CASRPRQGRAGELFF. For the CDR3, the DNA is TGTGCCAGCAGACCGAGACAGGGGAGGGCCGGGGAGCTGTTTTTT.

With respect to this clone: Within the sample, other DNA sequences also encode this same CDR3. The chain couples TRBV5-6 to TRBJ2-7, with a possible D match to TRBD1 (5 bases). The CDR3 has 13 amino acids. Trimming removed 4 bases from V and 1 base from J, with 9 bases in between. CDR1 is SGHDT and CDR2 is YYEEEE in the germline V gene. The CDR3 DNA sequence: TGTGCCAGCAGCCTGGACAAGTCCTACGAGCAGTACTTC. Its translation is CASSLDKSYEQYF.

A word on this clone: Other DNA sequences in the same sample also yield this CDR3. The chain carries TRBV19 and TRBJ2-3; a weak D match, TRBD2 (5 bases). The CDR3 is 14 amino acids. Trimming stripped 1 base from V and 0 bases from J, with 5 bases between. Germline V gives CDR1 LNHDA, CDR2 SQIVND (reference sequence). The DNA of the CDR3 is TGTGCCAGTAGTATAGGCGGGAGCACAGATACGCAGTATTTT. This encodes CASSIGGSTDTQYF.